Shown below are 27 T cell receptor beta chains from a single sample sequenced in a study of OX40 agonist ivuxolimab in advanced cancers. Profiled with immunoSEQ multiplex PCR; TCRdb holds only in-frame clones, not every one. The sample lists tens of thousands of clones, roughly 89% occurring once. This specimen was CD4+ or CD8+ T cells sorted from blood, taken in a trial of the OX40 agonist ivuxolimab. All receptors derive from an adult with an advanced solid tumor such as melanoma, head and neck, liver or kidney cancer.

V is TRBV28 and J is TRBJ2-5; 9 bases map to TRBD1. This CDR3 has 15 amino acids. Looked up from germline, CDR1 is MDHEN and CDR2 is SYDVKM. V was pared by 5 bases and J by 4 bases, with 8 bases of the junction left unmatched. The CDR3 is CASSQGGQGGETQYF. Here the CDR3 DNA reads TGTGCCAGCAGTCAAGGGGGACAGGGAGGAGAGACCCAGTACTTC.

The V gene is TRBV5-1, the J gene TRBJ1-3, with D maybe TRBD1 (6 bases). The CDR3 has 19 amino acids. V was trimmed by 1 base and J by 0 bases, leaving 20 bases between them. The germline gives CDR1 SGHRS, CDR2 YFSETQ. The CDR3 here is CASSLNRTVPTFSGNTIYF. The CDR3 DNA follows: TGCGCCAGCAGCTTGAATCGGACAGTCCCTACATTCTCTGGAAACACCATATATTTT.

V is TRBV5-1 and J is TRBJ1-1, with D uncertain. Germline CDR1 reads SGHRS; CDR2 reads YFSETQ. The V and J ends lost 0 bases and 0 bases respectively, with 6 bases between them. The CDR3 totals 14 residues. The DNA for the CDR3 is TGCGCCAGCAGCTTGGACGGGATGAACACTGAAGCTTTCTTT. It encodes CASSLDGMNTEAFF.

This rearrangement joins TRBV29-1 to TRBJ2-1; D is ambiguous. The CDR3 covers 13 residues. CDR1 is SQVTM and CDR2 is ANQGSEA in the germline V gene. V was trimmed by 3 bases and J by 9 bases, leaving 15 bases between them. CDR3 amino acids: CSVEGLVGSEQFF. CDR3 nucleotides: TGCAGCGTTGAGGGTCTAGTAGGTTCTGAGCAGTTCTTC.

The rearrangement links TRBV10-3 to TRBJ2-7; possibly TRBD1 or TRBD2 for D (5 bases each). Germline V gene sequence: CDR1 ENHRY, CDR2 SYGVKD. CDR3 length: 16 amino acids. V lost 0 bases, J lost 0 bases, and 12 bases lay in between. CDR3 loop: CAISESVRGSSYEQYF. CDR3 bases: TGTGCCATCAGTGAGTCGGTACGGGGCAGCTCCTACGAGCAGTACTTC.

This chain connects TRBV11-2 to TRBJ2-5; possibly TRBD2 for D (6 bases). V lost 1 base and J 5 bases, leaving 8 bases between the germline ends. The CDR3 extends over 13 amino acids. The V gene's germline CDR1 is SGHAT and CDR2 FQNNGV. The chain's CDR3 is CASSLGGRETQYF. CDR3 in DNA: TGTGCCAGCAGCTTAGGGGGGAGGGAGACCCAGTACTTC. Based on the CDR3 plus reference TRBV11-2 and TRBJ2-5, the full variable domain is EAGVAQSPRYKIIEKRQSVAFWCNPISGHATLYWYQQILGQGPKLLIQFQNNGVVDDSQLPKDRFSAERLKGVDSTLKIQPAKLEDSAVYLCASSLGGRETQYFGPGTRLLVL.

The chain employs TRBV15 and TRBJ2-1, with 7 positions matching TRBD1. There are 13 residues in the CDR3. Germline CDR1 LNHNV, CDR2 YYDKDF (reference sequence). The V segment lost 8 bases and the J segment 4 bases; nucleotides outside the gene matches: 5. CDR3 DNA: TGTGCCACCTCCGGGACAGTTTACAATGAGCAGTTCTTC. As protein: CATSGTVYNEQFF.

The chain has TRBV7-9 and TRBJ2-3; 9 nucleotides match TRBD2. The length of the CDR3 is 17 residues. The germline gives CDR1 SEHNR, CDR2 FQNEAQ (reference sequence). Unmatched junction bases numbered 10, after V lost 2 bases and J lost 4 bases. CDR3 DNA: TGTGCCAGCAGCTTATTCTACGGCGGGAGGGGCGCAGATACGCAGTATTTT. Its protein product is CASSLFYGGRGADTQYF.

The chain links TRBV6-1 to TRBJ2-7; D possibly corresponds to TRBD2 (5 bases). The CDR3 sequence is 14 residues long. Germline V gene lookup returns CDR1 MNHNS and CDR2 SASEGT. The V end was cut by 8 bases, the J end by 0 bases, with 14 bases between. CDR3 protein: CASEEDSHSYEQYF. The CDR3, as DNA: TGTGCCAGCGAAGAGGACTCTCACTCCTACGAGCAGTACTTC.

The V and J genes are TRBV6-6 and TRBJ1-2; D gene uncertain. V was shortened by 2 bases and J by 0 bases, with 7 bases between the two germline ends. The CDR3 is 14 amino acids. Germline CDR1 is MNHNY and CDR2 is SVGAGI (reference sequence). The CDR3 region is CASSYSESNYGYTF. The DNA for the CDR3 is TGTGCCAGCAGTTACAGTGAATCTAACTATGGCTACACCTTC.

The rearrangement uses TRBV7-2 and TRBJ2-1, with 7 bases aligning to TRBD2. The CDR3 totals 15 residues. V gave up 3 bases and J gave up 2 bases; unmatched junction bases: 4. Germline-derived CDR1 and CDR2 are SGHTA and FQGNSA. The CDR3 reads CASSFGGGTYNEQFF. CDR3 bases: TGTGCCAGCAGCTTCGGCGGGGGAACCTACAATGAGCAGTTCTTC.

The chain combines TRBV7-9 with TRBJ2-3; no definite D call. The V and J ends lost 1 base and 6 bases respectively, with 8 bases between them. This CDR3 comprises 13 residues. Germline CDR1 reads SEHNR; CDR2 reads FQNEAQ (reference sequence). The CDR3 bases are TGTGCCAGCAGCTTAGAAGGTGCGGATACGCAGTATTTT. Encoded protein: CASSLEGADTQYF. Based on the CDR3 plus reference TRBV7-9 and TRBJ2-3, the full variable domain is DTGVSQNPRHKITKRGQNVTFRCDPISEHNRLYWYRQTLGQGPEFLTYFQNEAQLEKSRLLSDRFSAERPKGSFSTLEIQRTEQGDSAMYLCASSLEGADTQYFGPGTRLTVL.

In DNA form, the CDR3 reads TGCGCCAGCACCACCGCCCCCCCCTCAGCGGGCACAGATACGCAGTATTTT. This translates into CASTTAPPSAGTDTQYF. The J gene is TRBJ2-3, the V gene TRBV5-1; perhaps TRBD2 as D (5 bases). The CDR3 has 17 residues. The germline V and J ends were trimmed by 6 bases and 1 base, with 21 bases remaining between them. CDR1 and CDR2 (germline): SGHRS, YFSETQ.

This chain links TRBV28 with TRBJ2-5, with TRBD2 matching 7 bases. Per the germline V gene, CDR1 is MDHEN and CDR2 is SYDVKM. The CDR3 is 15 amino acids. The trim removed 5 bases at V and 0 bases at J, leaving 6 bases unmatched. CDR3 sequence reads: CASSRASGDQETQYF. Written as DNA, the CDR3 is TGTGCCAGCAGTAGGGCTAGCGGAGACCAAGAGACCCAGTACTTC.

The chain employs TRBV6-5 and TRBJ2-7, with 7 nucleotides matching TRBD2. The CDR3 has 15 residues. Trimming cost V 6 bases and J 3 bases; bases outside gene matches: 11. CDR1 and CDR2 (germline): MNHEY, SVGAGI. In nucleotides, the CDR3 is TGTGCCAGCAGACTTTATAGCGGGTCAAACTACGAGCAGTACTTC. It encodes CASRLYSGSNYEQYF.

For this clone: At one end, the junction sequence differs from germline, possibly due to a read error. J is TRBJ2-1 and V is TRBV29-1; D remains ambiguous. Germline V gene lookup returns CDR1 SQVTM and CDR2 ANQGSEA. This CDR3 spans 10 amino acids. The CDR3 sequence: CSTSHNEQFF. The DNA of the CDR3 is TGCAGCACCTCCCACAATGAGCAGTTCTTC.

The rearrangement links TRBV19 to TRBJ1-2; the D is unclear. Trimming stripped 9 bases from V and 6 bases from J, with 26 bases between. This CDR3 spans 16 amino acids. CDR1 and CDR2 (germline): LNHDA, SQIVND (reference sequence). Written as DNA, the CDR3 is TGTGCCAGCCACAACTTATTCAGTTCCTCGGAGGATGGCTACACCTTC. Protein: CASHNLFSSSEDGYTF.

CDR3 protein: CAVRSGSSADTQYF. The DNA of the CDR3 is TGTGCCGTCCGTAGCGGGAGTAGCGCAGATACGCAGTATTTT. The rearrangement links TRBV28 to TRBJ2-3; TRBD2 aligns across 9 bases. In germline, CDR1 is MDHEN, CDR2 SYDVKM. V trimming: 11 bases; J trimming: 4 bases; junction bases outside the gene matches: 10. This CDR3 comprises 14 residues.

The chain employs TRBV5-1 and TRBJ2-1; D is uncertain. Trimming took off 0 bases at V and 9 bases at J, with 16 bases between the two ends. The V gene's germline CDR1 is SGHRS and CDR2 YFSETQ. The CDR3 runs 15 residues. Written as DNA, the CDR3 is TGCGCCAGCAGCTTGGCCGGTAGTTCGGCTTCTGAGCAGTTCTTC. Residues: CASSLAGSSASEQFF.

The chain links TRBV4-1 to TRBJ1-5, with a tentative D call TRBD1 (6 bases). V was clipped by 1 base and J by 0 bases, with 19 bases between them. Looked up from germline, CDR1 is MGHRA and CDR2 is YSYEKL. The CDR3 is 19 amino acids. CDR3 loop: CASSQGSDRTYSSNQPQHF. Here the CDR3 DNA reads TGCGCCAGCAGCCAAGGGTCAGACAGGACCTACTCTAGCAATCAGCCCCAGCATTTT.

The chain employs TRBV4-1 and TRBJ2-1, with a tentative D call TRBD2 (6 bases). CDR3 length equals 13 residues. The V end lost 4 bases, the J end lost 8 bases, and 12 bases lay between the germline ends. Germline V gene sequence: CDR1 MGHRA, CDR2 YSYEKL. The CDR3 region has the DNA TGCGCCAGCAGCCTCCGTCCGGGGGATGAGCAGTTCTTC. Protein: CASSLRPGDEQFF.

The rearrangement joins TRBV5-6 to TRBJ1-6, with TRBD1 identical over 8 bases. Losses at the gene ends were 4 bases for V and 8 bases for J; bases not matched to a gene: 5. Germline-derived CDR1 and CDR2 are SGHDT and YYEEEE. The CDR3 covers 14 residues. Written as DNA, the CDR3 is TGTGCCAGCAGCAAAGACAGGGGCCATTCACCCCTCCACTTT. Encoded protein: CASSKDRGHSPLHF.

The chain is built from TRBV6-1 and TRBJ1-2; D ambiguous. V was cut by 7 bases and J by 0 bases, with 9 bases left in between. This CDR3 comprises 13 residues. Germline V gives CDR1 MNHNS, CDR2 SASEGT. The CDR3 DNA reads TGTGCCAGCATGGCAGCCGCTAACTATGGCTACACCTTC. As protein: CASMAAANYGYTF.

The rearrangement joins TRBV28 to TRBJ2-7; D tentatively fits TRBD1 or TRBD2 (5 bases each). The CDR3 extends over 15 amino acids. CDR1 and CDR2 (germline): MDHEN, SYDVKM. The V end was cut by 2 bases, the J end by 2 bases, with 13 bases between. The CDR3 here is CASSLTDGTAYEQYF. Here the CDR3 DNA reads TGTGCCAGCAGTTTAACGGACGGGACGGCCTACGAGCAGTACTTC.

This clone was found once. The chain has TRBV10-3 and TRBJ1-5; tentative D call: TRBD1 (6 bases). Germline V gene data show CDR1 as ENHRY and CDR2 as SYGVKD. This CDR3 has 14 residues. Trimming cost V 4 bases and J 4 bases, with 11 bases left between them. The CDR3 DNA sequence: TGTGCCATCAGTGCGGGACAACTTAATCAGCCCCAGCATTTT. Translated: CAISAGQLNQPQHF.

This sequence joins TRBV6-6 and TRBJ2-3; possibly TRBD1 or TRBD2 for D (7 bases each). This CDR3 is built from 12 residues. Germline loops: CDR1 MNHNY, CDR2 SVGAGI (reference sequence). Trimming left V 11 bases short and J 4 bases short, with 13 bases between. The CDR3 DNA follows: TGTGCCGCAGGGGGGGATTCAGATACGCAGTATTTT. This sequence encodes CAAGGDSDTQYF.

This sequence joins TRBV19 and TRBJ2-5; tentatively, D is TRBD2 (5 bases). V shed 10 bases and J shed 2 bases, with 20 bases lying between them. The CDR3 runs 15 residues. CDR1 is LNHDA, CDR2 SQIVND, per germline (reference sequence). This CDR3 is CATSIAGRGQETQYF. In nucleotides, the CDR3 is TGTGCCACCTCAATCGCCGGGCGCGGGCAAGAGACCCAGTACTTC.